The present TCR beta chain was sequenced within a study of Ad26.COV2.S vaccination and SARS-CoV-2 variants. Study-wide background: Participants got Ad26.COV2.S intramuscularly, once or twice 56 days apart.

Some clones are missing from TCRdb's copy, which holds only in-frame ones; the method was immunoSEQ multiplex PCR. The table lists around 240,000 clones, more than 75% of them singletons. Treatment reported: some 20 received Ad26.COV2.S at low or high dose, single or two shots; a few received placebo; per-sample allocation not given. Collection of the samples took place on day 63 after the first injection of vaccine or placebo. CDR3 length: 14 residues. V was cut by 2 bases and J by 9 bases, with 14 bases left in between. CDR1 and CDR2 (germline): MDHEN, SYDVKM. Sample: peripheral blood, taken in a trial of Ad26.COV2.S vaccine versus placebo. The chain has TRBV28 and TRBJ1-3, with a tentative D call TRBD1 (6 bases). The sequence was obtained from a person between 18 and 65 years old who received the Ad26.COV2.S COVID-19 vaccine or a placebo. CDR3 DNA: TGTGCCAGCAGTTTAACAGGGAGGTTGGGCACCATATATTTT. The encoded protein is CASSLTGRLGTIYF.